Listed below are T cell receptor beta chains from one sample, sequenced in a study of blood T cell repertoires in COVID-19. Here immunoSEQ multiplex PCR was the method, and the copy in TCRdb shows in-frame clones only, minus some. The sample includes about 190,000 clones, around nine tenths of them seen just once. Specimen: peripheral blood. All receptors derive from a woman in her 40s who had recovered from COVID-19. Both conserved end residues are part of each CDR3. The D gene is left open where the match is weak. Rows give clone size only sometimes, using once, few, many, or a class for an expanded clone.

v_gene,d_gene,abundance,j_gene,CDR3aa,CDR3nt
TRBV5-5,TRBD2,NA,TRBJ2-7,CASSPAGPKGAYEQYF,TGTGCCAGCAGCCCAGCGGGACCAAAAGGCGCCTACGAGCAGTACTTC
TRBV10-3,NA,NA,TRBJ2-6,CAISDSDTGANVLTF,TGTGCCATCAGTGATAGCGATACTGGGGCCAACGTCCTGACTTTC
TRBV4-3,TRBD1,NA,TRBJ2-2,CASSLDRGPSGELFF,TGCGCCAGCAGCCTTGACAGGGGGCCTTCCGGGGAGCTGTTTTTT
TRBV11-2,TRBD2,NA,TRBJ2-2,CASSLDFVQREANTGELFF,TGTGCCAGCAGCTTAGATTTCGTCCAGCGGGAGGCGAACACCGGGGAGCTGTTTTTT
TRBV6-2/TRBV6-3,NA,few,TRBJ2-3,CASSTTVRTDTQYF,TGTGCCAGCAGTACGACAGTGCGCACAGATACGCAGTATTTT
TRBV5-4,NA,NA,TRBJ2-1,CASAMGHQVHNEQFF,TGTGCCAGCGCGATGGGGCACCAAGTCCACAATGAGCAGTTCTTC
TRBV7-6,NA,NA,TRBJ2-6,CASSLTGAGANVLTF,TGTGCCAGCAGCTTAACGGGTGCTGGGGCCAACGTCCTGACTTTC
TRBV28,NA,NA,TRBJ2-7,CASSSGAGAFYEQYF,TGTGCCAGCAGTTCAGGTGCAGGGGCCTTCTACGAGCAGTACTTC
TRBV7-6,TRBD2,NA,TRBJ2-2,CASSFSGGTGELFF,TGTGCCAGCAGCTTCTCGGGAGGGACCGGGGAGCTGTTTTTT
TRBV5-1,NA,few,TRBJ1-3,CASSSGASQGNTIYF,TGCGCCAGCAGCAGCGGGGCCTCTCAGGGAAACACCATATATTTT
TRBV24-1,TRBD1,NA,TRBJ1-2,CATRGQGRDGYTF,TGTGCCACCAGAGGACAGGGACGGGACGGCTACACCTTC
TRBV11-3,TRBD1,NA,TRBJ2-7,CASSPDRTGGGEQYF,TGTGCCAGCAGCCCCGATAGGACAGGGGGCGGCGAGCAGTACTTC
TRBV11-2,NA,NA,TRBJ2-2,CASSLGGGASGELFF,TGTGCCAGCAGCTTAGGAGGTGGGGCCTCCGGGGAGCTGTTTTTT
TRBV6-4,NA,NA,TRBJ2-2,CASSAGGANTGELFF,TGTGCCAGCAGTGCTGGGGGCGCGAACACCGGGGAGCTGTTTTTT
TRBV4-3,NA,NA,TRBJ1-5,CASSQDRGRMQPQHF,TGCGCCAGCAGCCAAGATAGGGGTAGGATGCAGCCCCAGCATTTT
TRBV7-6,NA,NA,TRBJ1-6,CASSLGGSSPLHF,TGTGCCAGCAGCTTAGGGGGCAGTTCACCCCTCCACTTT
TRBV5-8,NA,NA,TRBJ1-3,CASSRTVSGNTIYF,TGTGCCAGCAGCAGGACAGTCTCTGGAAACACCATATATTTT
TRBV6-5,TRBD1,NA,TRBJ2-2,CASSYSSGGTSGELFF,TGTGCCAGCAGTTACTCCTCAGGGGGCACCAGCGGGGAGCTGTTTTTT
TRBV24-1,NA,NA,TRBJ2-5,CATSDEKTQETQYF,TGTGCCACCAGTGATGAGAAGACTCAAGAGACCCAGTACTTC
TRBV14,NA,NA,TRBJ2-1,CASSQTGFIGEQFF,TGTGCCAGCAGCCAAACAGGGTTTATAGGTGAGCAGTTCTTC
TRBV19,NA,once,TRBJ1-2,CASSILSRQGLDGYTF,TGTGCCAGTAGTATACTGAGTCGGCAGGGGCTGGATGGCTACACCTTC
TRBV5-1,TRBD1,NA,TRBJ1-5,CASSLEGQGNQPQHF,TGCGCCAGCAGCTTGGAAGGACAGGGTAATCAGCCCCAGCATTTT
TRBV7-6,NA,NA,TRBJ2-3,CASSPLNSGGPTDTQYF,TGTGCCAGCAGCCCTCTAAACTCGGGGGGCCCCACAGATACGCAGTATTTT
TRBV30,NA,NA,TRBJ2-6,CAWSATGTTGANVLTF,TGTGCCTGGAGTGCCACCGGGACAACTGGGGCCAACGTCCTGACTTTC
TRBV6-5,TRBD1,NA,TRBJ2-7,CASRLGTGRAYEQYF,TGTGCCAGCAGGCTAGGGACAGGGAGGGCCTACGAGCAGTACTTC
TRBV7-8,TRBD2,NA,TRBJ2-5,CASSSQTSGGQETQYF,TGTGCCAGCAGCTCACAGACTAGCGGGGGACAAGAGACCCAGTACTTC
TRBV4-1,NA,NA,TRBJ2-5,CASSQGGGGQETQYF,TGCGCCAGCAGCCAAGGAGGGGGTGGCCAAGAGACCCAGTACTTC
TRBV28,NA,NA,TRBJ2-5,CASSLGTFGTQYF,TGTGCCAGCAGTCTCGGGACTTTCGGGACCCAGTACTTC
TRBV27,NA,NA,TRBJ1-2,CATGQRNNYGYTF,TGTGCCACTGGACAGAGAAATAACTATGGCTACACCTTC
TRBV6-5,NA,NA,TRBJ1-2,CATWTEIYGYTF,TGTGCCACATGGACAGAGATCTATGGCTACACCTTC
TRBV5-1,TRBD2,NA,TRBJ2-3,CASSWGAGSTTDTQYF,TGCGCCAGCAGCTGGGGAGCGGGGTCTACCACAGATACGCAGTATTTT
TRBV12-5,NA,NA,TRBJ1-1,CASGLVGGNTEAFF,TGTGCTAGTGGTTTGGTAGGGGGGAACACTGAAGCTTTCTTT
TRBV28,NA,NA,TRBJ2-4,CASSLLGQEGSIQYF,TGTGCCAGCAGTCTCCTCGGACAGGAGGGAAGCATTCAGTACTTC
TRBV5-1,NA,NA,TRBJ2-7,CASSLLAGSKYEQYF,TGCGCCAGCAGCTTGTTGGCGGGCAGTAAATACGAGCAGTACTTC
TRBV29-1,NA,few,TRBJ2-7,CSVSSTTYEQYF,TGCAGCGTTTCTTCCACTACCTACGAGCAGTACTTC
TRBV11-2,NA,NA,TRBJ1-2,CASSPLRQAGSYGYTF,TGTGCCAGCAGCCCCTTACGACAGGCGGGCTCCTATGGCTACACCTTC
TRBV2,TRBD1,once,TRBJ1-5,CASCWTGGPYSNQPQHF,TGTGCCAGTTGTTGGACAGGGGGCCCTTATAGCAATCAGCCCCAGCATTTT
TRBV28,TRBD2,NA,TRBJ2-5,CASSFGTSGRETQYF,TGTGCCAGCAGTTTCGGGACTAGCGGGAGGGAGACCCAGTACTTC
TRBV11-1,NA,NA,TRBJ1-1,CATRVGALMNTEAFF,TGTGCCACCCGGGTGGGAGCATTAATGAACACTGAAGCTTTCTTT
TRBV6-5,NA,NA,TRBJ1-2,CASSLMRSDYGYTF,TGTGCCAGCAGTTTGATGAGGTCCGACTATGGCTACACCTTC
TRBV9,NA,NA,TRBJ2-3,CARYRGEVQYF,TGTGCCAGGTATCGTGGTGAGGTGCAGTATTTT
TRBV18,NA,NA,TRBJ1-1,CASSLSENTEAFF,TGTGCCAGCTCACTATCAGAGAACACTGAAGCTTTCTTT
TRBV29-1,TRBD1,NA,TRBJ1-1,CSVTTGGMDTEAFF,TGCAGCGTTACTACAGGGGGTATGGACACTGAAGCTTTCTTT
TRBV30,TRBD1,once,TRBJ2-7,CAWSAGTGVGEQYF,TGTGCCTGGTCCGCCGGGACAGGGGTAGGCGAGCAGTACTTC